One sample yielded the 13 T cell receptor beta chains listed below, sequenced in a study of early T cells in non-severe SARS-CoV-2 infection. TCRdb passed the 5' RACE reads through MiXCR, listing each CDR3 protein once. Of some 59,000 distinct CDR3 sequences listed, about 10% are singletons. Input material: whole blood. These receptors came from an adult who was a healthcare worker with PCR-confirmed SARS-CoV-2 infection or an uninfected control (not recorded which).

This chain joins TRBV19 and TRBJ2-1; 9 bases map to TRBD2. The ends lost 6 bases at V and 7 bases at J; junction bases unmatched: 16. Germline CDR1 LNHDA, CDR2 SQIVND (reference sequence). The CDR3 length is 17 residues. Here the CDR3 reads CASRPRHLAGRRNEQFF. The CDR3 coding sequence is TGTGCCAGTAGGCCCCGCCACCTAGCGGGACGTAGGAATGAGCAGTTCTTC.

This clonotype was recorded at least ten times. The chain combines TRBV5-1 with TRBJ2-2; 7 bases fit TRBD2. The CDR3 is 15 amino acids. V shed 3 bases and J 0 bases; nucleotides not matched to a gene: 2. Germline V lookup: CDR1 SGHRS, CDR2 YFSETQ. The CDR3 loop reads CASSSTSANTGELFF. CDR3 in DNA: TGCGCCAGCAGCTCCACTAGCGCGAACACCGGGGAGCTGTTTTTT.

This clonotype was seen more than once but under ten times. The chain employs TRBV9 and TRBJ1-1, with unresolved D. The CDR3 is 14 amino acids. Germline CDR1 SGDLS, CDR2 YYNGEE. Trimming cost V 0 bases and J 1 base, with 7 bases left between them. The CDR3 sequence: CASSVDSQNTEAFF. The CDR3 bases are TGTGCCAGCAGCGTAGATTCCCAGAACACTGAAGCTTTCTTT.

In this sample, this clonotype is medium-sized. The rearrangement uses TRBV6-6 and TRBJ2-3; 7 bases line up with TRBD2. Germline V gene data show CDR1 as MNHNY and CDR2 as SVGAGI (reference sequence). The CDR3 is 17 residues long. V was pared by 0 bases and J by 7 bases, with 13 bases of the junction left unmatched. The CDR3 region has the DNA TGTGCCAGCAGTTACTCGGGCGCGGGGGAGGGTTCGTATACGCAGTATTTT. It yields the protein CASSYSGAGEGSYTQYF.

The chain combines TRBV6-1 with TRBJ2-1; 9 bases map to TRBD2. The CDR3 consists of 13 residues. Germline CDR1 is MNHNS and CDR2 is SASEGT. V lost 8 bases to trimming and J lost 10 bases; unmatched junction nucleotides: 9. Written as DNA, the CDR3 is TGTGCCAGCTCTTTAGCGGGAGCGAGGGAGCAGTTCTTC. It codes for CASSLAGAREQFF.

The table lists this clonotype with many counts. The J gene is TRBJ1-1, the V gene TRBV18, with no clear D. The CDR3 consists of 13 residues. V shed 0 bases and J shed 4 bases, with 6 bases lying between them. CDR1 and CDR2 (germline): KGHSH, LQKENI. DNA for the CDR3: TGTGCCAGCTCACCACCCAATAGCACTGAAGCTTTCTTT. Protein product: CASSPPNSTEAFF.

This clonotype was seen a single time. This rearrangement joins TRBV12-3 or TRBV12-4 to TRBJ2-3; D may match TRBD1 or TRBD2 (5 bases each). The CDR3 consists of 14 residues. With 7 bases removed from V and 15 bases from J, the gap between germline ends came to 26 bases. The CDR3 protein is CASNSDPTGTLRYF. Here the CDR3 DNA reads TGTGCCAGCAATTCTGACCCAACCGGGACCCTTAGATATTTT.

This clonotype was detected ten times or more. This chain uses TRBV6-2 or TRBV6-3 with TRBJ2-1, with 10 bases aligning to TRBD2. With V trimmed by 4 bases and J by 15 bases, 9 bases remained unmatched. CDR3 length: 13 amino acids. Germline CDR1 reads MNHEY; CDR2 reads SVGEGT. The DNA of the CDR3 is TGTGCCAGCAGTTCCTGGACTAGCGGAAAATGGTTCTTC. Protein product: CASSSWTSGKWFF.

This clonotype was seen only a few times. The CDR3 sequence is CASSMGQIGYGYTF. The CDR3 coding sequence is TGTGCCAGTAGTATGGGGCAGATCGGCTATGGCTACACCTTC. This chain connects TRBV19 to TRBJ1-2; D perhaps matches TRBD1 (5 bases). From germline, CDR1 is LNHDA and CDR2 SQIVND (reference sequence). The CDR3 length is 14 residues. The germline V and J ends were trimmed by 3 bases and 4 bases, with 12 bases remaining between them. The whole variable domain, filled in from reference TRBV19 and TRBJ1-2, reads DGGITQSPKYLFRKEGQNVTLSCEQNLNHDAMYWYRQDPGQGLRLIYYSQIVNDFQKGDIAEGYSVSREKKESFPLTVTSAQKNPTAFYLCASSMGQIGYGYTFGSGTRLTVV.

The genes are TRBV9 and TRBJ1-2; TRBD1 agrees at 7 bases. The junction had 16 bases not matched to a gene; V was cut back by 1 base and J by 7 bases. Per germline, CDR1 SGDLS and CDR2 YYNGEE. This CDR3 comprises 17 residues. CDR3: CASSVFPPAGGMAGYTF. CDR3 in DNA: TGTGCCAGCAGCGTATTTCCCCCTGCAGGGGGTATGGCTGGCTACACCTTC.

This CDR3 reads CASSLDRGYTF. The DNA of the CDR3 is TGTGCCAGCAGCTTAGATAGGGGCTACACCTTC. This chain joins TRBV7-9 and TRBJ1-2; D unresolved. The germline V gene has CDR1 SEHNR and CDR2 FQNEAQ (reference sequence). V lost 1 base and J 8 bases, leaving 5 bases between the germline ends. The CDR3 contains 11 residues.

In its sample, this clonotype was seen many times. The J gene is TRBJ2-3, the V gene TRBV6-5; 7 bases match TRBD2. After removal of 4 bases from V and 2 bases from J, the junction contained 12 bases not matched to a gene. CDR1 is MNHEY, CDR2 SVGAGI, per germline. CDR3 length: 17 amino acids. In nucleotides, the CDR3 is TGTGCCAGCAGTTTCGTCCCTATGGGGGGGTTCACAGATACGCAGTATTTT. It yields the protein CASSFVPMGGFTDTQYF.

The sample holds many counts of this clonotype. The V and J genes are TRBV7-9 and TRBJ2-5; 7 bases line up with TRBD2. This CDR3 spans 12 amino acids. Germline V CDR1 and CDR2: SEHNR, FQNEAQ (reference sequence). The V segment lost 8 bases and the J segment 5 bases; nucleotides outside the gene matches: 5. The CDR3, as DNA: TGTGCCAGCGGGCGGGGGAAGGAGACCCAGTACTTC. Its translation is CASGRGKETQYF.